This is a list of T cell receptor beta chains from one sample in a study of OX40 agonist ivuxolimab in advanced cancers. The assay was immunoSEQ multiplex PCR, and TCRdb's table has in-frame clones only and misses some. The sample comprises about 79,000 clones, around 94% of which are singletons, and over 9% rests with the top ten. The sample was CD4+ or CD8+ T cells sorted from blood, taken in a trial of the OX40 agonist ivuxolimab. These receptors were obtained from an adult with an advanced solid tumor such as melanoma, head and neck, liver or kidney cancer. Both conserved end residues are part of each CDR3. The order of the fields is D gene, V gene, J gene, clone size, CDR3 protein, CDR3 DNA. A D gene is named only where the DNA matches it firmly. For some rows the clone size is stated as once, few or many, or as a class when expanded; others skip it.

TRBD1,TRBV28,TRBJ2-7,.,CASSLIGTVFNEQYF,TGTGCCAGCAGTTTGATTGGGACAGTGTTCAACGAGCAGTACTTC
.,TRBV6-1,TRBJ2-1,.,CASSVGWGVDEQFF,TGTGCCAGCAGTGTTGGGTGGGGGGTTGATGAGCAGTTCTTC
TRBD2,TRBV7-3,TRBJ2-1,.,CASSGLASSYNEQFF,TGTGCCAGCAGCGGACTAGCGAGCTCCTACAATGAGCAGTTCTTC
.,TRBV10-3,TRBJ2-3,.,CAIFRGGEDTQYF,TGTGCCATCTTCCGAGGGGGGGAAGATACGCAGTATTTT
TRBD1,TRBV2,TRBJ1-1,.,CASTGQGSTEAFF,TGTGCCAGCACCGGACAGGGTTCCACTGAAGCTTTCTTT
.,TRBV6-5,TRBJ1-6,.,CASRVMASGWSPLHF,TGTGCCAGCAGAGTTATGGCCTCGGGATGGTCACCCCTCCACTTT
TRBD1,TRBV4-2,TRBJ1-1,.,CASSQWMGQGVITEAFF,TGTGCCAGCAGCCAATGGATGGGACAGGGGGTCATCACTGAAGCTTTCTTT
TRBD1,TRBV2,TRBJ2-3,.,CASTPRDRGPDTQYF,TGTGCCAGCACCCCCCGAGACAGGGGGCCAGATACGCAGTATTTT
.,TRBV30,TRBJ2-3,.,CAWSATGLRDTQYF,TGTGCCTGGAGTGCCACAGGGTTGAGAGATACGCAGTATTTT
.,TRBV6-5,TRBJ2-3,.,CASSGGLGPDTQYF,TGTGCCAGCTCCGGGGGGCTCGGTCCAGATACGCAGTATTTT
.,TRBV6-1,TRBJ2-7,.,CASSLMTEPYEQYF,TGTGCCAGCAGTCTCATGACAGAACCCTACGAGCAGTACTTC
TRBD2,TRBV27,TRBJ2-2,.,CASSLTLAGGNTGELFF,TGTGCCAGCAGTTTGACGCTAGCGGGAGGGAACACCGGGGAGCTGTTTTTT
TRBD2,TRBV4-3,TRBJ2-1,.,CASSQDGLAGGEDEQFF,TGCGCCAGCAGCCAAGATGGTCTAGCGGGAGGCGAAGATGAGCAGTTCTTC
TRBD1,TRBV19,TRBJ1-1,.,CASSISGTGNTEAFF,TGTGCCAGTAGTATTTCCGGGACAGGGAACACTGAAGCTTTCTTT
TRBD2,TRBV10-1,TRBJ2-1,.,CASSESIGTSGNEQFF,TGCGCCAGCAGTGAATCTATAGGGACTAGCGGTAATGAGCAGTTCTTC
.,TRBV27,TRBJ2-7,.,CASSPIGELRENF,TGTGCCAGCAGCCCCATTGGGGAGCTGAGGGAAAACTTC
.,TRBV7-8,TRBJ1-4,.,CASSLATVEKLFF,TGTGCCAGCAGCTTAGCGACAGTCGAAAAACTGTTTTTT
TRBD2,TRBV12-5,TRBJ2-3,.,CASGLGLAEFTDTQYF,TGTGCTAGTGGTTTGGGACTAGCGGAGTTCACAGATACGCAGTATTTT
.,TRBV6-1,TRBJ2-1,.,CASSDGHNEQFF,TGTGCCAGCAGTGACGGACACAATGAGCAGTTCTTC
TRBD1,TRBV5-4,TRBJ1-6,.,CASRKTGDNSPLHF,TGTGCCAGCAGAAAAACAGGGGATAATTCACCCCTCCACTTT
.,TRBV4-2,TRBJ1-1,.,CASSQEFNQEAFF,TGTGCCAGCAGCCAAGAGTTTAACCAGGAAGCTTTCTTT
TRBD2,TRBV18,TRBJ2-1,once,CASSQFFQREAHNEQFF,TGTGCCAGCTCACAATTCTTTCAGCGGGAGGCCCACAATGAGCAGTTCTTC
TRBD2,TRBV4-3,TRBJ2-2,.,CASSQVLAGLGELFF,TGCGCCAGCAGCCAAGTTCTAGCGGGACTCGGGGAGCTGTTTTTT
.,TRBV28,TRBJ2-7,.,CASSFLDQGKQYF,TGTGCCAGCAGTTTTCTCGACCAGGGTAAGCAGTACTTC
.,TRBV7-8,TRBJ1-1,.,CASSLLAGTVTEAFF,TGTGCCAGCAGCCTCTTGGCCGGCACGGTAACTGAAGCTTTCTTT
.,TRBV9,TRBJ2-2,once,CASSVGGNTGELFF,TGTGCCAGCAGCGTAGGGGGAAACACCGGGGAGCTGTTTTTT
.,TRBV4-2,TRBJ2-2,.,CASSQEGLMGSHTGELFF,TGTGCCAGCAGCCAAGAAGGGTTGATGGGGTCACACACCGGGGAGCTGTTTTTT
.,TRBV28,TRBJ2-7,.,CASSLGTYEQYF,TGTGCCAGCAGTTTAGGAACCTACGAGCAGTACTTC
TRBD1,TRBV7-7,TRBJ2-1,.,CASSPGTGTQHEQFF,TGTGCCAGCAGCCCCGGGACAGGGACCCAACATGAGCAGTTCTTC
.,TRBV5-6,TRBJ2-1,once,CASSHNPIHNSYNEQFF,TGTGCCAGCAGCCACAATCCGATTCATAACTCCTACAATGAGCAGTTCTTC
.,TRBV19,TRBJ2-1,.,CASSVTGYHDEQFF,TGTGCCAGTAGTGTAACAGGGTATCACGATGAGCAGTTCTTC
TRBD2,TRBV19,TRBJ2-1,.,CASSITSGGSYNEQFF,TGTGCCAGTAGTATTACTAGCGGGGGCTCCTACAATGAGCAGTTCTTC
.,TRBV6-1,TRBJ2-3,.,CASSEWGGASDTQYF,TGTGCCAGCAGTGAATGGGGGGGGGCTTCAGATACGCAGTATTTT
.,TRBV11-2,TRBJ1-2,.,CASSDPLGRLLDYTF,TGTGCCAGCAGCGACCCCCTAGGGCGGTTGCTTGACTACACCTTC
TRBD2,TRBV7-3,TRBJ2-1,.,CASRSSGGDEQFF,TGTGCCAGCAGATCTAGCGGAGGGGATGAGCAGTTCTTC
.,TRBV6-5,TRBJ2-7,once,CASSYSKNGEQYF,TGTGCCAGCAGTTACTCGAAAAATGGGGAGCAGTACTTC
.,TRBV7-9,TRBJ2-7,few,CASTPRDPEEQYF,TGTGCCAGCACTCCCAGGGACCCGGAGGAGCAGTACTTC
.,TRBV6-1,TRBJ2-5,.,CASSPGRVQETQYF,TGTGCCAGCAGCCCCGGGCGGGTCCAAGAGACCCAGTACTTC
.,TRBV9,TRBJ1-1,once,CASSAGGGGEAFF,TGTGCCAGCAGCGCAGGCGGAGGGGGAGAAGCTTTCTTT
.,TRBV5-1,TRBJ2-7,few,CASSLDAYEQYF,TGCGCCAGCAGCTTGGATGCCTACGAGCAGTACTTC
.,TRBV2,TRBJ1-1,.,CASSETENTEAFF,TGTGCCAGCAGTGAAACAGAAAACACTGAAGCTTTCTTT
TRBD2,TRBV5-4,TRBJ2-5,.,CASSFPSGTSGKETQYF,TGTGCCAGCAGCTTCCCCTCCGGGACTAGCGGGAAAGAGACCCAGTACTTC
TRBD2,TRBV4-3,TRBJ2-1,.,CASSQEDKRDYNEQFF,TGCGCCAGCAGCCAAGAGGACAAGCGGGACTACAATGAGCAGTTCTTC
TRBD1,TRBV27,TRBJ2-7,.,CASSLSTGRYEQYF,TGTGCCAGCAGTTTATCGACAGGGCGCTACGAGCAGTACTTC
.,TRBV5-1,TRBJ2-2,.,CASSFPQGGPGNGELFF,TGCGCCAGCAGCTTCCCCCAGGGAGGTCCGGGAAACGGGGAGCTGTTTTTT
.,TRBV15,TRBJ1-2,.,CATSRDSAGTYGYTF,TGTGCCACCAGCAGAGATTCGGCAGGGACTTATGGCTACACCTTC
TRBD2,TRBV28,TRBJ2-1,.,CASSGGLAGDRSYNEQFF,TGTGCCAGCAGTGGCGGACTAGCGGGAGATCGGTCCTACAATGAGCAGTTCTTC
.,TRBV30,TRBJ2-1,.,CAWSVGSHNEQFF,TGTGCCTGGAGTGTAGGGTCCCACAATGAGCAGTTCTTC
.,TRBV6-5,TRBJ1-2,.,CASRGDNYGYTF,TGTGCCAGCAGGGGAGACAACTATGGCTACACCTTC
.,TRBV5-1,TRBJ1-5,.,CASSLIDKSTFNQPQHF,TGCGCCAGCAGCTTAATTGACAAATCTACGTTTAATCAGCCCCAGCATTTT
.,TRBV28,TRBJ1-1,.,CASSIQTARSDEAFF,TGTGCCAGCAGTATACAGACAGCGAGATCTGATGAAGCTTTCTTT
.,TRBV6-5,TRBJ1-5,.,CASSQGNQPQHF,TGTGCCAGCAGCCAGGGAAATCAGCCCCAGCATTTT
.,TRBV27,TRBJ1-1,.,CASCEWPPNTEAFF,TGTGCCAGCTGCGAGTGGCCCCCGAACACTGAAGCTTTCTTT
.,TRBV27,TRBJ1-1,.,CASSLSRNTEAFF,TGTGCCAGCAGTTTATCCAGAAACACTGAAGCTTTCTTT
.,TRBV27,TRBJ2-1,.,CASSLNALVQFF,TGTGCCAGCAGTTTAAACGCCTTGGTGCAGTTCTTC
.,TRBV28,TRBJ2-5,.,CASRSPTGSRETQYF,TGTGCCAGCAGGAGCCCGACAGGTTCCCGAGAGACCCAGTACTTC
.,TRBV2,TRBJ2-7,once,CASSSPDTTYEQYF,TGTGCCAGCAGCTCACCAGACACAACCTACGAGCAGTACTTC
TRBD2,TRBV19,TRBJ2-7,once,CASSIFTGGGYEQYF,TGTGCCAGTAGTATTTTCACGGGAGGGGGCTACGAGCAGTACTTC
.,TRBV28,TRBJ1-1,.,CASSLGPDGAFF,TGTGCCAGCAGTTTAGGGCCAGACGGGGCTTTCTTT
TRBD2,TRBV19,TRBJ2-1,.,CASGQAGGYNEQFF,TGTGCCAGTGGGCAAGCGGGGGGATACAATGAGCAGTTCTTC